This TCR beta chain came from a study of control samples from healthy donors and cancer patients. Measured with immunoSEQ multiplex PCR; TCRdb has only the in-frame clones, and not every one. This sample's clone table lists around 190,000 clones. The germline V and J ends were trimmed by 7 bases and 0 bases, with 10 bases remaining between them. Germline CDR1 WSHSY, CDR2 SAAADI. The CDR3 covers 14 residues. The origin of this receptor is a woman aged 25 to 45 in good health. Material for sequencing was blood. This rearrangement joins TRBV10-2 to TRBJ2-1; D remains ambiguous. The CDR3 bases are TGCGCCAGCAAGGTAGAAGGCTCCTACAATGAGCAGTTCTTC. Its protein product is CASKVEGSYNEQFF.